This T cell receptor (beta chain) came from a study of identical twins. This clonotype was observed many times. As yet, its antigen is unknown. J was trimmed by 4 bases and V by 2 bases; bases with no gene match: 11. Germline-derived CDR1 and CDR2 are SGHRS and YFSETQ. The CDR3 sequence is 17 residues long. Template switching added a universal primer site; cDNA carried unique molecular identifiers. TCRdb ran MiXCR on the 5' RACE reads and lists one entry per CDR3 protein. The sample has hundreds of thousands of distinct CDR3 sequences, approximately 7% seen once. Regarding the study as a whole: Beta clonotypes that were abundant in cord blood contained fewer insertions, a pattern absent from memory repertoires.

These records were also assigned to another study, of yellow fever vaccine responses in identical twins.

The material sequenced was memory (CD45RO+) T cells sorted from blood. The genes are TRBV5-1 and TRBJ2-5, with 10 positions matching TRBD1. This clonotype was obtained from a woman under 30 in good health. CDR3 protein: CASSLPRQGAGIETQYF. The CDR3 DNA is TGCGCCAGCAGCTTACCCCGACAGGGGGCTGGGATAGAGACCCAGTACTTC.